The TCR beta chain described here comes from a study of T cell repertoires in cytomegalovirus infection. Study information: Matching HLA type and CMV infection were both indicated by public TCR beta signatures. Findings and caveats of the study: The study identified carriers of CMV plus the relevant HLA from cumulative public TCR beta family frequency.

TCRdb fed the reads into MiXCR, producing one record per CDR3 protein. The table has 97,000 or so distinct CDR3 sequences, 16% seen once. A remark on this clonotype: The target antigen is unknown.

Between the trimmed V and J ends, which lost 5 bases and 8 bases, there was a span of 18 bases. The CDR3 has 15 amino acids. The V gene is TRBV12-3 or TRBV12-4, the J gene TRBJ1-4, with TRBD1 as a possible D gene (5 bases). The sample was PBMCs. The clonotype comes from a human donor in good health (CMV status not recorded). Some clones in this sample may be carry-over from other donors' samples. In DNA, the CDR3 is TGTGCCAGCAGTCCATCCGGGACCCTTTGGGAAAAACTGTTTTTT. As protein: CASSPSGTLWEKLFF.